Below are 28 T cell receptor beta chains sequenced from a single sample in a study of blood T cell repertoires in COVID-19 (dated by TCRdb to about 2020). Receptor amplification or capture employed the immunoSEQ multiplex PCR assay. Here the immuneACCESS table is served through TCRdb, limited to in-frame sequences with V and J called. Missing clones are a known gap in these copies; in checked studies unresolved V genes cover under half, and the rest lacks a known reason. In all, the sample holds 400,000 to 450,000 clones, and 89% of those were seen once. Around 1.5% of the sample rests with the top ten. Sequenced material: peripheral blood. The receptors stem from a middle-aged woman with COVID-19, enrolled during active disease.

The genes are TRBV6-2 or TRBV6-3 and TRBJ1-3, with D maybe TRBD1 (5 bases). The ends were cut back, 2 bases at V and 0 bases at J, with 11 bases in the middle. This CDR3 is 16 amino acids long. CDR1 is MNHEY, CDR2 SVGEGT, per germline. The CDR3 is CASSYAGPHSGNTIYF. CDR3 bases: TGTGCCAGCAGTTACGCGGGACCGCACTCTGGAAACACCATATATTTT.

This clone showed up just once. The chain has TRBV7-9 and TRBJ2-1, with 11 bases lining up with TRBD1. CDR1 is SEHNR, CDR2 FQNEAQ, per germline (reference sequence). The J segment lost 8 bases and the V segment lost 5 bases, leaving 8 bases of the junction unmatched. The CDR3 spans 15 residues. CDR3 DNA sequence: TGTGCCAGCAGCCTCGGGACAGGGGGGAGGGATGAGCAGTTCTTC. Its translation: CASSLGTGGRDEQFF.

This sequence joins TRBV7-2 and TRBJ1-5; D unclear. Germline CDR1 and CDR2: SGHTA and FQGNSA. The CDR3 contains 14 residues. Between the trimmed V and J ends, which lost 6 bases and 9 bases, there was a span of 18 bases. The DNA for the CDR3 is TGTGCCAGCAGGTACAGTGTGGGCTCAGGGCCCCAGCATTTT. Translation gives CASRYSVGSGPQHF. Variable domain in full (rest from reference TRBV7-2 and TRBJ1-5): GAGVSQSPSNKVTEKGKDVELRCDPISGHTALYWYRQSLGQGLEFLIYFQGNSAPDKSGLPSDRFSAERTGGSVSTLTIQRTQQEDSAVYLCASRYSVGSGPQHFGDGTRLSIL.

This sequence joins TRBV7-9 and TRBJ1-2, with 9 bases that match TRBD1. The CDR3 contains 14 residues. The ends lost 7 bases at V and 7 bases at J; junction bases unmatched: 10. Germline loops: CDR1 SEHNR, CDR2 FQNEAQ (reference sequence). The CDR3 sequence: CASTEWDREGGYTF. The DNA for the CDR3 is TGTGCCAGCACCGAATGGGACAGGGAGGGTGGCTACACCTTC.

V usage is TRBV20-1 and J usage is TRBJ1-3; D not certain. Trimming left V 2 bases short and J 9 bases short, with 8 bases between. Germline V lookup: CDR1 DFQATT, CDR2 SNEGSKA (reference sequence). The CDR3 runs 11 residues. The CDR3 here is CSARWGGTIYF. The DNA of the CDR3 is TGCAGTGCTAGATGGGGAGGCACCATATATTTT.

V usage is TRBV4-3 and J usage is TRBJ1-2, with 9 bases that match TRBD1. With 0 bases clipped from V and 4 bases from J, the junction kept 9 bases outside the gene matches. Germline lookup yields CDR1 LGHNA and CDR2 YSLEER. This CDR3 is built from 17 residues. The CDR3 DNA sequence: TGCGCCAGCAGCCAAGATGTCGCGGGACAGGGATTCTATGGCTACACCTTC. The encoded protein is CASSQDVAGQGFYGYTF.

V usage is TRBV19 and J usage is TRBJ2-1, with TRBD2 matching over 9 bases. CDR1 LNHDA and CDR2 SQIVND come from the germline V gene (reference sequence). The CDR3 runs to 16 residues. The ends lost 3 bases at V and 4 bases at J; junction bases unmatched: 7. The CDR3 DNA sequence: TGTGCCAGTAGTATGTTGGCGGGAGGGTTGTACAATGAGCAGTTCTTC. This translates into CASSMLAGGLYNEQFF.

This chain joins TRBV9 and TRBJ1-2, with a possible D match to TRBD1 (6 bases). In germline, CDR1 is SGDLS, CDR2 YYNGEE. This CDR3 is built from 16 residues. V lost 4 bases and J lost 7, with 23 bases in between. Here the CDR3 DNA reads TGTGCCAGCAGCCGCCCGGGACAATCCAGGCAGGGTGGCTACACCTTC. This sequence encodes CASSRPGQSRQGGYTF.

The chain employs TRBV28 and TRBJ2-1; D may be TRBD1 (5 bases). From germline, CDR1 is MDHEN and CDR2 SYDVKM. Trimming cost V 7 bases and J 6 bases, with 16 bases left between them. The CDR3 runs to 14 residues. The CDR3 reads CASTTTWGRNEQFF. The CDR3 coding sequence is TGTGCCAGCACCACTACGTGGGGCCGCAATGAGCAGTTCTTC.

The chain uses TRBV7-9 and TRBJ1-1; D is perhaps TRBD1 (5 bases). V shed 3 bases and J shed 11 bases, with 10 bases lying between them. The germline CDR1 and CDR2 sequences are SEHNR and FQNEAQ (reference sequence). This CDR3 contains 11 residues. The CDR3 protein is CASSFDSWAFF. The CDR3 bases are TGTGCCAGCAGCTTTGACAGTTGGGCTTTCTTT.

The chain couples TRBV18 to TRBJ2-7; a weak D match, TRBD1 (6 bases). The V end lost 2 bases, the J end lost 9 bases, and 17 bases lay between the germline ends. Germline V gene data show CDR1 as KGHSH and CDR2 as LQKENI. This CDR3 has 14 amino acids. The CDR3 nucleotides read TGTGCCAGCTCACCAAGGACAGCCAACCTCCTGCAGTACTTC. This codes for CASSPRTANLLQYF.

The chain carries TRBV7-2 and TRBJ2-1; 9 positions match TRBD1. V shed 4 bases and J 0 bases; nucleotides not matched to a gene: 1. Germline V gives CDR1 SGHTA, CDR2 FQGNSA. The CDR3 totals 15 residues. The CDR3 reads CASSSTGGSYNEQFF. The CDR3, as DNA: TGTGCCAGCAGCTCGACAGGGGGCTCCTACAATGAGCAGTTCTTC.

This clone has a single count. The genes are TRBV4-3 and TRBJ2-3; D perhaps matches TRBD2 (5 bases). Germline CDR1 is LGHNA and CDR2 is YSLEER. The ends were cut back, 5 bases at V and 8 bases at J, with 17 bases in the middle. CDR3 length: 14 residues. The CDR3 coding sequence is TGCGCCAGCAGCGAGACGGCCGTAGGAGGTACGCAGTATTTT. This codes for CASSETAVGGTQYF.

The chain recombines TRBV18 with TRBJ2-2; D not resolved. CDR1 KGHSH and CDR2 LQKENI come from the germline V gene. V lost 6 bases and J 8 bases, leaving 13 bases between the germline ends. CDR3 length equals 13 residues. CDR3 nucleotide sequence: TGTGCCAGCTCCGACGTCAGAGGTGGGGAGCTGTTTTTT. Translation: CASSDVRGGELFF. Supplemented by reference TRBV18 and TRBJ2-2, the full variable domain reads NAGVMQNPRHLVRRRGQEARLRCSPMKGHSHVYWYRQLPEEGLKFMVYLQKENIIDESGMPKERFSAEFPKEGPSILRIQQVVRGDSAAYFCASSDVRGGELFFGEGSRLTVL.

In its sample, this clone was seen a few times. This chain uses TRBV6-5 with TRBJ1-5, with 8 nucleotides matching TRBD1. The CDR3 spans 15 residues. Germline-derived CDR1 and CDR2 are MNHEY and SVGAGI. Germline trimming cut 6 bases from V and 6 bases from J; bases unmatched to any gene: 10. CDR3 protein: CASRVGAGGGQPQHF. CDR3 nucleotide sequence: TGTGCCAGCAGGGTCGGAGCAGGGGGCGGTCAGCCCCAGCATTTT.

This rearrangement joins TRBV7-2 to TRBJ2-1, with TRBD2 matching over 7 bases. This CDR3 region has 15 residues. V shed 5 bases and J 0 bases; nucleotides not matched to a gene: 4. Germline CDR1 SGHTA, CDR2 FQGNSA. CDR3 DNA: TGTGCCAGCAGCGCCAGCGGGACCTCCTACAATGAGCAGTTCTTC. Translating gives CASSASGTSYNEQFF.

The chain couples TRBV30 to TRBJ1-4; D not certain. V was pared by 1 base and J by 8 bases, with 11 bases between. The germline gives CDR1 GTSNPN, CDR2 SVGIG (reference sequence). The CDR3 extends over 13 amino acids. In nucleotides, the CDR3 is TGTGCCTGGAGTGGTTTCGCCGGGGAAAAACTGTTTTTT. Amino acid sequence: CAWSGFAGEKLFF.

The chain joins TRBV12-5 to TRBJ1-1, with D hard to call. V lost 7 bases, J lost 1 base, and 16 bases lay in between. The V gene's germline CDR1 is LGHNT and CDR2 FRNRAP. The CDR3 runs 15 residues. The DNA for the CDR3 is TGTGCTAGTGTTCCTCGGGGAACTCCGAACACTGAAGCTTTCTTT. Protein: CASVPRGTPNTEAFF.

This clone was detected only a few times. This rearrangement joins TRBV6-1 to TRBJ2-7, with D uncertain. Looked up from germline, CDR1 is MNHNS and CDR2 is SASEGT. The CDR3 extends over 12 amino acids. V gave up 1 base and J gave up 3 bases, with 4 bases separating them. CDR3 loop: CASSEEHYEQYF. Here the CDR3 DNA reads TGTGCCAGCAGTGAAGAGCACTACGAGCAGTACTTC.

This chain uses TRBV11-2 with TRBJ2-3; D perhaps matches TRBD2 (6 bases). V dropped 5 bases and J dropped 3 bases, with 12 bases sitting between them. This CDR3 has 14 residues. From germline, CDR1 is SGHAT and CDR2 FQNNGV. The CDR3 loop reads CASSPQAGTDTQYF. In DNA form, the CDR3 reads TGTGCCAGCAGCCCCCAGGCGGGGACAGATACGCAGTATTTT.

The chain combines TRBV29-1 with TRBJ2-1; D possibly corresponds to TRBD1 (6 bases). CDR1 and CDR2 from the germline V gene are SQVTM and ANQGSEA. The CDR3 has 15 amino acids. Trimming left V 1 base short and J 0 bases short, with 10 bases between. CDR3 residues: CSVEAPGASYNEQFF. In DNA form, the CDR3 reads TGCAGCGTTGAAGCCCCAGGGGCCTCCTACAATGAGCAGTTCTTC.

The chain employs TRBV12-3 or TRBV12-4 and TRBJ1-5, with D possibly TRBD1 on 5 matching bases. This CDR3 comprises 12 residues. The CDR3 bases are TGTGCTACTGGGGGGAGCAATCAGCCCCAGCATTTT. It specifies CATGGSNQPQHF.

This sequence joins TRBV4-1 and TRBJ1-1, with TRBD1 matching over 8 bases. The germline V gene has CDR1 MGHRA and CDR2 YSYEKL. This CDR3 comprises 14 residues. The junction had 5 bases not matched to a gene; V was cut back by 7 bases and J by 1 base. CDR3 bases: TGCGCCAGCACAAGGGACAGGAAGAACACTGAAGCTTTCTTT. Amino acid sequence: CASTRDRKNTEAFF.

This chain joins TRBV5-1 and TRBJ2-1; D perhaps matches TRBD2 (6 bases). The V end was cut by 2 bases, the J end by 4 bases, with 13 bases between. This CDR3 is built from 15 residues. CDR1 SGHRS and CDR2 YFSETQ come from the germline V gene. In DNA, the CDR3 is TGCGCCAGCAGCTTAAACCCGGGAGTGTACAATGAGCAGTTCTTC. This codes for CASSLNPGVYNEQFF.

This chain links TRBV29-1 with TRBJ1-2, with TRBD1 matching over 9 bases. The V segment lost 6 bases and the J segment 7 bases; nucleotides outside the gene matches: 6. Germline assignment: CDR1 SQVTM and CDR2 ANQGSEA. The CDR3 length is 12 residues. In DNA, the CDR3 is TGCAGCGTAAATGGACAGGGGTTTGGCTACACCTTC. Translation: CSVNGQGFGYTF.

The genes are TRBV5-1 and TRBJ1-3; the D gene is possibly TRBD1 (5 bases). The CDR3 length is 16 residues. V was clipped by 3 bases and J by 0 bases, with 13 bases between them. Germline values: CDR1 SGHRS, CDR2 YFSETQ. The CDR3 coding sequence is TGCGCCAGCAGCTCGCTACCAGGGTTCTCTGGAAACACCATATATTTT. Translated: CASSSLPGFSGNTIYF.

V gene TRBV7-8 combines with J gene TRBJ1-5, with 10 bases identical to TRBD1. The V gene end was trimmed by 5 bases and the J gene end by 7 bases; junction bases not matched to a gene: 8. This CDR3 has 15 residues. Germline V gene lookup returns CDR1 SGHVS and CDR2 FQNEAQ. In DNA, the CDR3 is TGTGCCAGCAGCATTGACAGGGGGCTCGGACAGCCCCAGCATTTT. Amino acid sequence: CASSIDRGLGQPQHF.

This chain uses TRBV5-1 with TRBJ2-5; 14 nucleotides match TRBD2. Germline assignment: CDR1 SGHRS and CDR2 YFSETQ. Trimming took 4 bases from V and 5 from J; bases not matched to a gene: 16. CDR3 length: 19 residues. CDR3 region: CASSPIWRLAGGPGETQYF. The CDR3 DNA follows: TGCGCCAGCAGCCCCATCTGGCGACTAGCGGGAGGGCCGGGGGAGACCCAGTACTTC.